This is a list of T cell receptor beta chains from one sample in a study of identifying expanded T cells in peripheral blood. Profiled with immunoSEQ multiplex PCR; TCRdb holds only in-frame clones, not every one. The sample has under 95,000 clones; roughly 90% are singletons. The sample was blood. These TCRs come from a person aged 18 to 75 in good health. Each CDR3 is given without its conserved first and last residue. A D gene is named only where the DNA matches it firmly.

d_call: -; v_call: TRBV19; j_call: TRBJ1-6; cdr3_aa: ATQKGNDSPLH
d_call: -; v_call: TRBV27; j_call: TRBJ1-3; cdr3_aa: ASRQGDSSGNTIY
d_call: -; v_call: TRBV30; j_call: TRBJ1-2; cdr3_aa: AWKGTGIRNGYT
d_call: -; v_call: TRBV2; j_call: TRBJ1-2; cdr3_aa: ASVLRAETAYGYT
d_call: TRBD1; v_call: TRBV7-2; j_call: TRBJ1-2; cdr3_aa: ASSGTGGFGGYT
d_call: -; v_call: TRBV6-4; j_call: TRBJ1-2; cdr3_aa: ARGPDINYGYT
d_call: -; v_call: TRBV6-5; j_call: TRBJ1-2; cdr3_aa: ASRGNNRERYGYT
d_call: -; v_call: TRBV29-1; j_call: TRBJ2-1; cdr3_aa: SVWAASYNEQF
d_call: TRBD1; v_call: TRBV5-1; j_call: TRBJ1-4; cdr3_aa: ASSPAGGTGGATNEKLF
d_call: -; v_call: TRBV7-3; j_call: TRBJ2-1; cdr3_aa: ASSLGAEQF
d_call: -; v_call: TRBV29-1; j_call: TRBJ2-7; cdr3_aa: SVEGAESNYEQY
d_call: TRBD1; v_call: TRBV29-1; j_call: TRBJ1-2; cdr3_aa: SVDQGTGIVYGYT
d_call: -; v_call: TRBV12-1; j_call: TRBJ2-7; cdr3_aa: ASSLGAGGSYEQY
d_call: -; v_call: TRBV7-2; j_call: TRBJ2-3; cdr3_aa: ASSLGGPVWGRRTDTQY
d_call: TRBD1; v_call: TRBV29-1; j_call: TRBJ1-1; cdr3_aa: SVGTGGNTEAF
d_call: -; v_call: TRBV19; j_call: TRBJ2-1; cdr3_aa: ASSIDSQGGVGLFNEQF
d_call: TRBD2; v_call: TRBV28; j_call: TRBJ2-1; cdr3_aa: ASRSASGYNEQF
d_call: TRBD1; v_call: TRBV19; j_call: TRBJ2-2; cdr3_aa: ASSLTGTGVTATGELF
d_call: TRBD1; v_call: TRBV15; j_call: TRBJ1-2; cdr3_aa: ATSRTGTGRIHT
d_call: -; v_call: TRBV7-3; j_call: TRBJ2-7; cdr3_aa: ASSFPRVYEQY
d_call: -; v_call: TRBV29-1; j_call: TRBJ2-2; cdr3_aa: SARAFNTGELF
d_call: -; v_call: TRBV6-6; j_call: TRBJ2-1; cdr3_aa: ASSYGTVGEQF
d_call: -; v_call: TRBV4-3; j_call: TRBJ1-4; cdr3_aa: ASSPELPEKLF
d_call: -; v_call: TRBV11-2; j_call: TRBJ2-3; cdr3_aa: ASSLGVLDTDTQY
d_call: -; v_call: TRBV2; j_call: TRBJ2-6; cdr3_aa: ASGWEGANVLT
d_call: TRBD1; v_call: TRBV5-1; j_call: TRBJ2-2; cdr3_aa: ASSATGQTTGELF
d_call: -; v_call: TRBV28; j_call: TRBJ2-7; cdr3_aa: ASSLGGTYEQY
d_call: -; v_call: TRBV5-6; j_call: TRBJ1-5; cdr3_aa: ASSLFRRDQPQH
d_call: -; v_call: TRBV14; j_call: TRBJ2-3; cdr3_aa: ASSQVLSAADTQY
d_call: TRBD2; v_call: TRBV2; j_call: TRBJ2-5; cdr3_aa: ASLTSGRAQETQY
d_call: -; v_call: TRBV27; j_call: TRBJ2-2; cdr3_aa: ASSNPRLLKLF
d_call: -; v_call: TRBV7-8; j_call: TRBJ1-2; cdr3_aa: ASSLAGVLDYGYT
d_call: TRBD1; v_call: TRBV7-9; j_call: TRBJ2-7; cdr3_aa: ASSSPGDRGYEQY
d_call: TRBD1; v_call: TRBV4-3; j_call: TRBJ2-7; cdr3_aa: ASSQDGTGKREQY
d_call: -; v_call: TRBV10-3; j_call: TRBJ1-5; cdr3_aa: AISDDSFGQPQH
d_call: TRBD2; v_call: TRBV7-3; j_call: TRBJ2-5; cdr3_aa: ASWTSGRAPRETQY
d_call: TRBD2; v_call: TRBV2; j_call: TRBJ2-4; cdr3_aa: ASSEGTSGGKY
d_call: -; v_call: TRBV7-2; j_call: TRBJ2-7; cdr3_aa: ASSSTRWHEQY
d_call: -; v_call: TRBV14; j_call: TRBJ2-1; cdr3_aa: ASSQRFPHEQF
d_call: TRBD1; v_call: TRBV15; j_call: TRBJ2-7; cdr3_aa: ATSRDRTGSGEQY
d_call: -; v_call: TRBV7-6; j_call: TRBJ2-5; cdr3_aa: ASSLDGIQRTQY
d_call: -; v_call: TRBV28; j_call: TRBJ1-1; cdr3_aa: ASSYRWNTEAF
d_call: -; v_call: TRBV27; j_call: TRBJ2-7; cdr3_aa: ASKAGTRTGNEQY
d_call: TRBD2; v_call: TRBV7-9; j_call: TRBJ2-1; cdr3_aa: ASSYGSGGGYNEQF
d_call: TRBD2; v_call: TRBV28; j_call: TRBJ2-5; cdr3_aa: ASSSHSGRAYETQY
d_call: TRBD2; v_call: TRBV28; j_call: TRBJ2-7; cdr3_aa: ASCSGSLEQY
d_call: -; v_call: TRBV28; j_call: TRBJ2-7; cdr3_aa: ASSSPYRDYEQY
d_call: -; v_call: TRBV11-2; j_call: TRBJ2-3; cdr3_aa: ASSFTDTQY
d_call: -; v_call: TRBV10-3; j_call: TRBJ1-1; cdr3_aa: AIRDLATDNTEAF
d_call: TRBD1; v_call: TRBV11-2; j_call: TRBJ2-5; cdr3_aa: ASSFGGTAQETQY
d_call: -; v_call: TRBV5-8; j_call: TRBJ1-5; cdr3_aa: ASRNAGNQPQH
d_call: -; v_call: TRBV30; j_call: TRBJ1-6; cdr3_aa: AWGQGSSPLH
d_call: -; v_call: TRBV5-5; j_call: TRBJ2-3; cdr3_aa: ASSLGGPRTDTQY
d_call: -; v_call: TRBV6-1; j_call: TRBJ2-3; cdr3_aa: ASSPRLGDTQY
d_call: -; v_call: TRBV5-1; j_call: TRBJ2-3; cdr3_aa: ASSSGTQSGTDTQY